This TCR beta chain was retrieved from a study of CD8+ T cells in alopecia areata. V gave up 5 bases and J gave up 8 bases, with 13 bases separating them. This CDR3 has 12 residues. Germline V gene data show CDR1 as SGDLS and CDR2 as YYNGEE. After isolation, RNA underwent reverse transcription to generate cDNA as the sequencing template. Generated by immunoSEQ multiplex PCR, the TCRdb table keeps only in-frame clones and is missing some. Here the sample spans about 130,000 clones, about 47% being singletons. Sample: CD8+ T cells sorted from blood, taken at week 0. The chain combines TRBV9 with TRBJ1-1, with D hard to call. This TCR derives from a human donor with alopecia areata. CDR3 protein: CASSTNSGEAFF. CDR3 nucleotide sequence: TGTGCCAGCAGTACTAATTCGGGAGAAGCTTTCTTT. The whole variable domain, filled in from reference TRBV9 and TRBJ1-1, reads DSGVTQTPKHLITATGQRVTLRCSPRSGDLSVYWYQQSLDQGLQFLIQYYNGEERAKGNILERFSAQQFPDLHSELNLSSLELGDSALYFCASSTNSGEAFFGQGTRLTVV.